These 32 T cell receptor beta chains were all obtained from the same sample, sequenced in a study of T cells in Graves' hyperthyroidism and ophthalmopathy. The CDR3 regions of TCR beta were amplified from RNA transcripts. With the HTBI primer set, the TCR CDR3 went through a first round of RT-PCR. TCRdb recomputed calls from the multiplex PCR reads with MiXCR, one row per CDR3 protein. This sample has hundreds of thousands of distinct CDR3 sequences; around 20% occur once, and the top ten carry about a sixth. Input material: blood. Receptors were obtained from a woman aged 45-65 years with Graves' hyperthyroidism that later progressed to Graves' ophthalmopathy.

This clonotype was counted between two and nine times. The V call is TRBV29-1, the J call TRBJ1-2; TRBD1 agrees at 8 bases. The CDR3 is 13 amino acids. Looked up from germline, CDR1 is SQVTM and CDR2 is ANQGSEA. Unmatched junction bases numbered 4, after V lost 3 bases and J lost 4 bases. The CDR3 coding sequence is TGCAGCGTTGACAGGGGGCTTATCTATGGCTACACCTTC. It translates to CSVDRGLIYGYTF.

The CDR3 DNA follows: TGCAGTGCTGGGATGGGCACCGGGGAGCTGTTTTTT. Amino acid sequence: CSAGMGTGELFF. This chain connects TRBV20-1 to TRBJ2-2; D is unclear. The CDR3 spans 12 residues. Trimming removed 5 bases at V and 4 bases at J, with 8 bases between. Germline CDR1 DFQATT, CDR2 SNEGSKA (reference sequence).

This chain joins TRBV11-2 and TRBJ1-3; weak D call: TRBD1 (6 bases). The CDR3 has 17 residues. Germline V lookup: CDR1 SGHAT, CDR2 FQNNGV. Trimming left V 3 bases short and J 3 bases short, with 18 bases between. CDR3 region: CASSFYKDRGFGNTIYF. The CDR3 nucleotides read TGTGCCAGCAGCTTCTATAAGGACAGAGGATTTGGAAACACCATATATTTT. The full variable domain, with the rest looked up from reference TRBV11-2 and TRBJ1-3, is EAGVAQSPRYKIIEKRQSVAFWCNPISGHATLYWYQQILGQGPKLLIQFQNNGVVDDSQLPKDRFSAERLKGVDSTLKIQPAKLEDSAVYLCASSFYKDRGFGNTIYFGEGSWLTVV.

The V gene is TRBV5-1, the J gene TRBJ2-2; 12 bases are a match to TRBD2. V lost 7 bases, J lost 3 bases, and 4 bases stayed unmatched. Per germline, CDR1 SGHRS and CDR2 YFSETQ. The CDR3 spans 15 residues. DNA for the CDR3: TGCGCCAGCCACAGACTAGCGGGGGACACCGGGGAGCTGTTTTTT. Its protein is CASHRLAGDTGELFF. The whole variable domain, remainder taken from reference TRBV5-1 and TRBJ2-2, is KAGVTQTPRYLIKTRGQQVTLSCSPISGHRSVSWYQQTPGQGLQFLFEYFSETQRNKGNFPGRFSGRQFSNSRSEMNVSTLELGDSALYLCASHRLAGDTGELFFGEGSRLTVL.

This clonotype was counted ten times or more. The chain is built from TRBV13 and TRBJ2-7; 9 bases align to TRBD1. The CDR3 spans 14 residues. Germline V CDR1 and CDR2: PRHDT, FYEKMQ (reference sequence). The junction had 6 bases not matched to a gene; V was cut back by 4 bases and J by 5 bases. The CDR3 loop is CASSSEDRGDEQYF. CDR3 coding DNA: TGTGCCAGCAGCTCGGAGGACAGGGGCGACGAGCAGTACTTC.

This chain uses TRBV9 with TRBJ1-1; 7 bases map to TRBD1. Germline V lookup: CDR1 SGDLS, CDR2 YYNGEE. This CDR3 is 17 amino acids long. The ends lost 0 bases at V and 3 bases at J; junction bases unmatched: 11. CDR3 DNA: TGTGCCAGCAGCGTAGGGGCAGGGGGTGCGTGGGACACTGAAGCTTTCTTT. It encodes CASSVGAGGAWDTEAFF. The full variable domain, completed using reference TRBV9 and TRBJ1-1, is DSGVTQTPKHLITATGQRVTLRCSPRSGDLSVYWYQQSLDQGLQFLIQYYNGEERAKGNILERFSAQQFPDLHSELNLSSLELGDSALYFCASSVGAGGAWDTEAFFGQGTRLTVV.

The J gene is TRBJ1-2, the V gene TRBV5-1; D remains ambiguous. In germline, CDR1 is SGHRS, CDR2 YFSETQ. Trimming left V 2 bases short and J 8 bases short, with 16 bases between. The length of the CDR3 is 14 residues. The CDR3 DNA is TGCGCCAGCAGCTTTTTGGACGGGCGAGGGGGCTACACCTTC. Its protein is CASSFLDGRGGYTF.

CDR3 residues: CASSSSWEVEQYF. The CDR3, as DNA: TGTGCCAGCAGCAGTAGCTGGGAGGTCGAGCAGTACTTC. The J gene is TRBJ2-7, the V gene TRBV7-9; maybe TRBD2 (6 bases). Germline-derived CDR1 and CDR2 are SEHNR and FQNEAQ (reference sequence). This CDR3 has 13 residues. Trimming cost V 5 bases and J 6 bases, with 14 bases left between them.

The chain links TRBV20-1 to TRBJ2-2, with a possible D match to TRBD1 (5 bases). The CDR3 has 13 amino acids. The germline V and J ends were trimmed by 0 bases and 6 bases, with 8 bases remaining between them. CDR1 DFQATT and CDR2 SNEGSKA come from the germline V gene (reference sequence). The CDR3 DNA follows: TGCAGTGCTAGAGAGCCAGGGCCCGGGGAGCTGTTTTTT. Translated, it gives CSAREPGPGELFF.

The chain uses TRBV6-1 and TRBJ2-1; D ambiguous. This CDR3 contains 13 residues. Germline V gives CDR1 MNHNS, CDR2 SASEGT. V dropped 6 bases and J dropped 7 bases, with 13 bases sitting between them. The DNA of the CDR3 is TGTGCCAGCAGGCCCCCCCTTGGGAATGAGCAGTTCTTC. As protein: CASRPPLGNEQFF.

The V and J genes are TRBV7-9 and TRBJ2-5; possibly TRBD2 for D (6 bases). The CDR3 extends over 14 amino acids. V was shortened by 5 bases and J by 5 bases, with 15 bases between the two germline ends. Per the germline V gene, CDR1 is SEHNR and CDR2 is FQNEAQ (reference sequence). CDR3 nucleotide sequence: TGTGCCAGCAGCGCGCTCGGGGGTTCCGAGACCCAGTACTTC. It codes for CASSALGGSETQYF. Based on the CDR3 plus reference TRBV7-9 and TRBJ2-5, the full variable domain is DTGVSQNPRHKITKRGQNVTFRCDPISEHNRLYWYRQTLGQGPEFLTYFQNEAQLEKSRLLSDRFSAERPKGSFSTLEIQRTEQGDSAMYLCASSALGGSETQYFGPGTRLLVL.

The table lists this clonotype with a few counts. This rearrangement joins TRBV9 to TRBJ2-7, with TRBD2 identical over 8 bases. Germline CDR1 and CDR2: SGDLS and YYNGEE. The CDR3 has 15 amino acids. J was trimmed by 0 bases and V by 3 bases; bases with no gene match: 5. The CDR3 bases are TGTGCCAGCAGCGCCAGCGGGGGAAGCTCCTACGAGCAGTACTTC. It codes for CASSASGGSSYEQYF.

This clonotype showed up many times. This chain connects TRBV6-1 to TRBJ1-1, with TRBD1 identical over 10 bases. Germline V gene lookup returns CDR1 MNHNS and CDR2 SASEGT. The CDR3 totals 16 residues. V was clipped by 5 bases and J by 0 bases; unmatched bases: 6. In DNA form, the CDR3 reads TGTGCCAGCAGTAGAGCGACAGGGGGCTTGAACACTGAAGCTTTCTTT. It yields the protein CASSRATGGLNTEAFF.

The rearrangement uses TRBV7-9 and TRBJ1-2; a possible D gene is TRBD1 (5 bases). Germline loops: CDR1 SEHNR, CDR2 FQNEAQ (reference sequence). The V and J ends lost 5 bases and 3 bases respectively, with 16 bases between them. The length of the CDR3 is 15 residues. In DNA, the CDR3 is TGTGCCAGCAGCCCCAGACCAGGGTCATACTATGGCTACACCTTC. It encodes CASSPRPGSYYGYTF. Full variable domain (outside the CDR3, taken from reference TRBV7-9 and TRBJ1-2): DTGVSQNPRHKITKRGQNVTFRCDPISEHNRLYWYRQTLGQGPEFLTYFQNEAQLEKSRLLSDRFSAERPKGSFSTLEIQRTEQGDSAMYLCASSPRPGSYYGYTFGSGTRLTVV.

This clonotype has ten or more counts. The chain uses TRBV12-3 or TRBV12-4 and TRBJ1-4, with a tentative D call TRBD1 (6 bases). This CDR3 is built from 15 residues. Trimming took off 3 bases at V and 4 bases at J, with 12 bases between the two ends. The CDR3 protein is CASSFLGQSNEKLFF. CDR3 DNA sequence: TGTGCCAGCAGTTTTCTCGGACAGAGTAATGAAAAACTGTTTTTT.

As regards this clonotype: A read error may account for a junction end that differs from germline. The CDR3 DNA reads as TGCGCCAGCAGCCAAGATTTCGCTGAAGCTTTCTTT. It yields the protein CASSQDFAEAFF. This rearrangement joins TRBV7-2 to TRBJ1-1; D is unresolved. The germline V gene has CDR1 SGHTA and CDR2 FQGNSA. The CDR3 spans 12 residues. Full variable domain (missing parts from reference TRBV7-2 and TRBJ1-1): GAGVSQSPSNKVTEKGKDVELRCDPISGHTALYWYRQSLGQGLEFLIYFQGNSAPDKSGLPSDRFSAERTGGSVSTLTIQRTQQEDSAVYLCASSQDFAEAFFGQGTRLTVV.

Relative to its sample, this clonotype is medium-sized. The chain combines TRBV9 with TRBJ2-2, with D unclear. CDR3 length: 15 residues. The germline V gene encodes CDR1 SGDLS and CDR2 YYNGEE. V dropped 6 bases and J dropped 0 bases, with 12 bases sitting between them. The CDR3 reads CASTATTTNTGELFF. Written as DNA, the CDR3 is TGTGCCAGCACCGCAACGACAACGAACACCGGGGAGCTGTTTTTT.

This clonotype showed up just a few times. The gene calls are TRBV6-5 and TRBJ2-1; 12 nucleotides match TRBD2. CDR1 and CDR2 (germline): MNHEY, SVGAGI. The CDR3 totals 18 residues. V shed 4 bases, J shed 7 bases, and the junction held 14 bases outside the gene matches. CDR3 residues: CASSWATSGGLLGNEQFF. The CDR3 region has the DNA TGTGCCAGCAGTTGGGCGACTAGCGGGGGCCTCCTTGGAAATGAGCAGTTCTTC.

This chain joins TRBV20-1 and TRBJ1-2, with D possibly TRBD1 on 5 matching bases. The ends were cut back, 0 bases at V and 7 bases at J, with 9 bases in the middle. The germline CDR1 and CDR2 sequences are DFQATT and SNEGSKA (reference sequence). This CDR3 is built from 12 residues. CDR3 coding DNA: TGCAGTGCTAGAGATGGGGGGTCTGGCTACACCTTC. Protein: CSARDGGSGYTF.

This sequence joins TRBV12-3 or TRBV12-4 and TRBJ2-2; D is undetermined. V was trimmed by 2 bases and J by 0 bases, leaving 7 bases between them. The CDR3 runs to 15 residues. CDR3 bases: TGTGCCAGCAGTTTATGGCAGTCGAACACCGGGGAGCTGTTTTTT. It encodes CASSLWQSNTGELFF.

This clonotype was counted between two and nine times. The CDR3 is CATSRPTSGGDDEQFF. The CDR3 region has the DNA TGTGCCACCAGCAGACCAACTAGCGGGGGGGATGATGAGCAGTTCTTC. The chain employs TRBV15 and TRBJ2-1; 13 nucleotides match TRBD2. CDR1 LNHNV and CDR2 YYDKDF come from the germline V gene (reference sequence). V lost 2 bases, J lost 8 bases, and 6 bases stayed unmatched. The CDR3 has 16 amino acids.

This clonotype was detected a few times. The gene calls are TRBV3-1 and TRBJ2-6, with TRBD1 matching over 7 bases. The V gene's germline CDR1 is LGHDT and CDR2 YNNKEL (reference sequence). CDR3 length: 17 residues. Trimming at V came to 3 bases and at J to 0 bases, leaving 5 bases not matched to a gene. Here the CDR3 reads CASSQPQGSSGANVLTF. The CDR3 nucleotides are TGTGCCAGCAGCCAGCCACAGGGGTCCTCTGGGGCCAACGTCCTGACTTTC.

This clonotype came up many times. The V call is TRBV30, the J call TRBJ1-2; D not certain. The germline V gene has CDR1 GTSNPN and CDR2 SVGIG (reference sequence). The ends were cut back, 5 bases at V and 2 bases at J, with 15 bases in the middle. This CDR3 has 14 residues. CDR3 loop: CAWDGQLINYGYTF. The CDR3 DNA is TGTGCCTGGGATGGGCAGTTGATAAACTATGGCTACACCTTC.

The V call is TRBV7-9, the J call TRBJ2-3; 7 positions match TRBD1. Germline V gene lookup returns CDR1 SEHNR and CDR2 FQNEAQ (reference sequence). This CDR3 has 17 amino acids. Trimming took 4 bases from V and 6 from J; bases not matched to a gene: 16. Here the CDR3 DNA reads TGTGCCAGCAGCTCCCCCACTGAGACAGGGCAATTTGATACGCAGTATTTT. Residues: CASSSPTETGQFDTQYF.

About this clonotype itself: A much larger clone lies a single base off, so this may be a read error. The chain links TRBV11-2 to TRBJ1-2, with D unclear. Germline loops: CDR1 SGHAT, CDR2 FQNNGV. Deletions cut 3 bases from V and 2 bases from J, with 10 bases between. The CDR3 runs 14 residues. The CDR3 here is CASSFAGRNYGYTF. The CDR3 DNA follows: TGTGCCAGCAGCTTTGCAGGTAGGAACTATGGCTACACCTTC.

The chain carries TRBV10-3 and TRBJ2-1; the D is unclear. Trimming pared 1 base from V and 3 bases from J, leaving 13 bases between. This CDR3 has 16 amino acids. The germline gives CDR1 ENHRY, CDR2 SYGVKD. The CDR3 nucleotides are TGTGCCATCAGTGAGTGGGCAGGTAATATCTACAATGAGCAGTTCTTC. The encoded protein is CAISEWAGNIYNEQFF.

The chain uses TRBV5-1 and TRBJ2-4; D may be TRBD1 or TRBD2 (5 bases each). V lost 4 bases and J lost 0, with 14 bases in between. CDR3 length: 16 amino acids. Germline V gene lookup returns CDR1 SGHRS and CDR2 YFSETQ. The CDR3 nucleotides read TGCGCCAGCAGCGAGGGGACGCAGCTAGCCAAAAACATTCAGTACTTC. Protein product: CASSEGTQLAKNIQYF.

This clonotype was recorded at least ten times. CDR3 bases: TGTGCCAGCACCCGAGGAGTTCAAGAGACCCAGTACTTC. Encoded protein: CASTRGVQETQYF. The chain links TRBV2 to TRBJ2-5, with D unresolved. CDR3 length: 13 amino acids. Germline V gene sequence: CDR1 SNHLY, CDR2 FYNNEI. The ends were cut back, 7 bases at V and 2 bases at J, with 11 bases in the middle.

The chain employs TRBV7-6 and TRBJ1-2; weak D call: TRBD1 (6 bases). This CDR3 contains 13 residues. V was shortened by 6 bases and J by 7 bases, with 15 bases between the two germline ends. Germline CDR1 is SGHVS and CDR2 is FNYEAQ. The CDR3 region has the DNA TGTGCCAGCAGTCCAGGAGGGGGTCGTGGCTACACCTTC. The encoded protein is CASSPGGGRGYTF.

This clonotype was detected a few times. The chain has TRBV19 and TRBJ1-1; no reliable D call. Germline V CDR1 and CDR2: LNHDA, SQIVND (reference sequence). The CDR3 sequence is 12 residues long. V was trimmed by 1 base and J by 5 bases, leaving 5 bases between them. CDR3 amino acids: CASSIGVTEAFF. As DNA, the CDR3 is TGTGCCAGTAGTATAGGGGTGACTGAAGCTTTCTTT.

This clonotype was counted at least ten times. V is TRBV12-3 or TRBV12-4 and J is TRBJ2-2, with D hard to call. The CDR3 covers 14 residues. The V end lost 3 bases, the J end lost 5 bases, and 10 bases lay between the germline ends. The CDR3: CASSFLPPTGELFF. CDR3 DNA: TGTGCCAGCAGTTTTCTCCCCCCGACCGGGGAGCTGTTTTTT.

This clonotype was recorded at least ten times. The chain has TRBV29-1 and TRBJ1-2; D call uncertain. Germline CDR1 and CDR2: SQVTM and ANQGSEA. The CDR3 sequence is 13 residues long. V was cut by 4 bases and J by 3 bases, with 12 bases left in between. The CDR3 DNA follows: TGCAGCGTTGTCCAGCCAGGCTACTATGGCTACACCTTC. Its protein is CSVVQPGYYGYTF.